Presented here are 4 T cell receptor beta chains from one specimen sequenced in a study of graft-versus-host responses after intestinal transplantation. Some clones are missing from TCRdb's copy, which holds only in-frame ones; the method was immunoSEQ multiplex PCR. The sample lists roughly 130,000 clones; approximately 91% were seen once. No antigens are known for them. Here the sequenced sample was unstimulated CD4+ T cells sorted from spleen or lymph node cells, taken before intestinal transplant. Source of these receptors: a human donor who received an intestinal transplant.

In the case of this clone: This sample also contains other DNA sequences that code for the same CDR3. The CDR3 DNA is TGTGCCAGCTCACTGACTAGCGGGAGGGCCGAGCAGTACTTC. Amino acids: CASSLTSGRAEQYF. The genes are TRBV18 and TRBJ2-7; TRBD2 aligns across 14 bases. V dropped 4 bases and J dropped 6; count of bases not matched to a gene: 2. Germline CDR1 is KGHSH and CDR2 is LQKENI. The CDR3 loop spans 14 amino acids. The variable domain in full, completed from reference TRBV18 and TRBJ2-7, reads NAGVMQNPRHLVRRRGQEARLRCSPMKGHSHVYWYRQLPEEGLKFMVYLQKENIIDESGMPKERFSAEFPKEGPSILRIQQVVRGDSAAYFCASSLTSGRAEQYFGPGTRLTVT.

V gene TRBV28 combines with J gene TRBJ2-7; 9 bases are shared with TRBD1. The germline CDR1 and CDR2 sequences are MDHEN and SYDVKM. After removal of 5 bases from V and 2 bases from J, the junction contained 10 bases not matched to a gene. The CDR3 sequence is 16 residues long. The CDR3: CASSGPAGQGTYEQYF. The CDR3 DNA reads TGTGCCAGCAGTGGCCCTGCGGGACAGGGAACCTACGAGCAGTACTTC.

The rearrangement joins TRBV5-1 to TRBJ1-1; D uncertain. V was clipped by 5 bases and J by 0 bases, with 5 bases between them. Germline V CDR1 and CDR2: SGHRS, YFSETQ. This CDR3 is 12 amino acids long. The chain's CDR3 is CASRQLNTEAFF. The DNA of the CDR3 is TGCGCCAGCAGGCAGTTGAACACTGAAGCTTTCTTT.

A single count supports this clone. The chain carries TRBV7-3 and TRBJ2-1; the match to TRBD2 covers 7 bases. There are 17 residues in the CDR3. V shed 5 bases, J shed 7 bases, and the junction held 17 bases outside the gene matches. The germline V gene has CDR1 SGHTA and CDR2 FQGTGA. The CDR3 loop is CASSLAGTTPPENEQFF. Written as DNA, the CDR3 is TGTGCCAGCAGCCTTGCCGGGACTACCCCTCCGGAGAATGAGCAGTTCTTC.